Below, 16 T cell receptor beta chains from the same sample are listed, as sequenced in a study of graft-versus-host responses after intestinal transplantation (dated by TCRdb to about 2021). Their antigens are not known. This specimen's time point label, interpreted: cells obtained before transplantation from donor or recipient. The library was made by the immunoSEQ multiplex PCR assay. This immuneACCESS table, as held by TCRdb, lists in-frame sequences with V and J called but not all clones. Of the missing ones, under half trace to an unresolved V gene in checked studies; the others have no known cause. Across this sample there are about 51,000 clones, with 80% to 90% seen only once. 0.5% to 0.7% of the sample comes from the top ten. The sequencing here drew on unstimulated CD4+ T cells sorted from spleen or lymph node cells, taken before transplant. The source of these receptors is a human donor who was the organ donor for an intestinal transplant.

V gene TRBV5-1 combines with J gene TRBJ1-2; 11 nucleotides line up with TRBD1. Germline assignment: CDR1 SGHRS and CDR2 YFSETQ. With 2 bases clipped from V and 4 bases from J, the junction kept 7 bases outside the gene matches. The CDR3 is made up of 16 amino acids. CDR3: CASSLIGQGALYGYTF. In DNA form, the CDR3 reads TGCGCCAGCAGCTTAATCGGACAGGGGGCCCTCTATGGCTACACCTTC.

The gene calls are TRBV27 and TRBJ2-1; perhaps TRBD1 as D (6 bases). The CDR3 runs to 15 residues. Germline CDR1 is MNHEY and CDR2 is SMNVEV (reference sequence). V lost 6 bases to trimming and J lost 8 bases, with 20 bases between them. CDR3 sequence reads: CASSLDRPHRDEQFF. The CDR3 DNA sequence: TGTGCCAGCAGCCTCGACAGGCCCCATAGGGATGAGCAGTTCTTC.

This clone was found once. The chain employs TRBV19 and TRBJ1-1, with 8 nucleotides matching TRBD1. The CDR3 spans 14 residues. J was trimmed by 0 bases and V by 6 bases; bases with no gene match: 3. Germline V gene data show CDR1 as LNHDA and CDR2 as SQIVND (reference sequence). The CDR3 DNA is TGTGCCAGTAGGGAGGACAGGGTGAACACTGAAGCTTTCTTT. It encodes CASREDRVNTEAFF.

The rearrangement links TRBV2 to TRBJ1-1; no firm D call. The CDR3 length is 11 residues. Germline CDR1 and CDR2: SNHLY and FYNNEI. Trimming took 4 bases from V and 5 from J, leaving 5 bases between them. CDR3 in DNA: TGTGCCAGCAGTGTACAGACTGAAGCTTTCTTT. Translating it yields CASSVQTEAFF.

This chain joins TRBV7-2 and TRBJ2-7; 7 bases are a match to TRBD1. Germline assignment: CDR1 SGHTA and CDR2 FQGNSA. V gave up 5 bases and J gave up 4 bases; unmatched junction bases: 14. The CDR3 spans 16 residues. Here the CDR3 reads CASSPGQVGPFYEQYF. CDR3 DNA sequence: TGTGCCAGCAGCCCTGGACAGGTCGGGCCCTTTTACGAGCAGTACTTC. Looking up the rest from reference TRBV7-2 and TRBJ2-7 gives the full variable domain: GAGVSQSPSNKVTEKGKDVELRCDPISGHTALYWYRQSLGQGLEFLIYFQGNSAPDKSGLPSDRFSAERTGGSVSTLTIQRTQQEDSAVYLCASSPGQVGPFYEQYFGPGTRLTVT.

The chain uses TRBV6-5 and TRBJ2-3, with 11 bases that match TRBD2. From germline, CDR1 is MNHEY and CDR2 SVGAGI. The CDR3 length is 14 residues. J was trimmed by 5 bases and V by 7 bases; bases with no gene match: 5. In DNA form, the CDR3 reads TGTGCCAGCAAAATTGGGACTAGCGGAGATACGCAGTATTTT. Translation gives CASKIGTSGDTQYF.

The genes are TRBV4-1 and TRBJ2-1, with no clear D. The CDR3 totals 9 residues. Germline-derived CDR1 and CDR2 are MGHRA and YSYEKL. V was cut by 4 bases and J by 14 bases, with 6 bases left in between. CDR3 coding DNA: TGCGCCAGCAGCCGTTTAGAGTTCTTC. This sequence encodes CASSRLEFF.

This chain links TRBV27 with TRBJ2-3; TRBD2 aligns across 11 bases. Germline trimming cut 0 bases from V and 0 bases from J; bases unmatched to any gene: 5. Per germline, CDR1 MNHEY and CDR2 SMNVEV (reference sequence). The CDR3 is 18 residues long. CDR3 coding DNA: TGTGCCAGCAGTTTATCCCGTCGACTAGCGGGAAGCACAGATACGCAGTATTTT. This codes for CASSLSRRLAGSTDTQYF.

The chain combines TRBV28 with TRBJ2-7, with TRBD1 identical over 7 bases. CDR1 and CDR2 (germline): MDHEN, SYDVKM. The V gene end was trimmed by 6 bases and the J gene end by 1 base; junction bases not matched to a gene: 9. The CDR3 contains 15 residues. DNA of the CDR3: TGTGCCAGCAGCTTAGGGGGCTGGGGGTCCTACGAGCAGTACTTC. Translation: CASSLGGWGSYEQYF.

The chain is built from TRBV28 and TRBJ1-1; tentatively, D is TRBD1 (6 bases). V lost 3 bases to trimming and J lost 3 bases, with 11 bases between them. CDR1 MDHEN and CDR2 SYDVKM come from the germline V gene. This CDR3 has 14 residues. DNA for the CDR3: TGTGCCAGCAGTTTCGGGGGGCTGGACACTGAAGCTTTCTTT. It codes for CASSFGGLDTEAFF.

In nucleotides, the CDR3 is TGTGCCAGCAGTGAGGGGCGGAAAAACATTCAGTACTTC. This codes for CASSEGRKNIQYF. The chain couples TRBV6-4 to TRBJ2-4, with D perhaps TRBD1 (5 bases). CDR3 size: 13 residues. CDR1 MRHNA and CDR2 SNTAGT come from the germline V gene. V dropped 3 bases and J dropped 4 bases, with 7 bases sitting between them.

The chain is built from TRBV5-6 and TRBJ1-1, with D possibly TRBD1 on 5 matching bases. Trimming took off 3 bases at V and 8 bases at J, with 17 bases between the two ends. This CDR3 spans 14 amino acids. CDR1 and CDR2 (germline): SGHDT, YYEEEE. The CDR3 bases are TGTGCCAGCAGCTCCCCGAGCGGGCGGGGGGAAGCTTTCTTT. Its protein product is CASSSPSGRGEAFF.

This chain links TRBV7-6 with TRBJ2-5, with TRBD2 matching over 7 bases. The V gene's germline CDR1 is SGHVS and CDR2 FNYEAQ. The length of the CDR3 is 14 residues. Trimming took 5 bases from V and 5 from J; bases not matched to a gene: 8. CDR3 sequence (DNA): TGTGCCAGCAGCCCGAGCGGGCGGGAGGAGACCCAGTACTTC. It codes for CASSPSGREETQYF.

The chain has TRBV2 and TRBJ2-6; D is perhaps TRBD2 (5 bases). The CDR3 covers 16 residues. CDR1 and CDR2 from the germline V gene are SNHLY and FYNNEI. The ends were cut back, 3 bases at V and 4 bases at J, with 13 bases in the middle. The DNA of the CDR3 is TGTGCCAGCAGTGATCAGTTAGGCGGGGGGGCCAACGTCCTGACTTTC. This sequence encodes CASSDQLGGGANVLTF. Full variable domain (remainder filled in from reference TRBV2 and TRBJ2-6): EPEVTQTPSHQVTQMGQEVILRCVPISNHLYFYWYRQILGQKVEFLVSFYNNEISEKSEIFDDQFSVERPDGSNFTLKIRSTKLEDSAMYFCASSDQLGGGANVLTFGAGSRLTVL.

CDR3 protein: CASSTRTGRYNEQFF. DNA of the CDR3: TGTGCCAGCAGCACAAGGACTGGACGATACAATGAGCAGTTCTTC. The chain is built from TRBV6-6 and TRBJ2-1, with a tentative D call TRBD2 (5 bases). V lost 6 bases, J lost 4 bases, and 16 bases lay in between. The CDR3 totals 15 residues. In germline, CDR1 is MNHNY, CDR2 SVGAGI (reference sequence).

Here the CDR3 reads CASSSSQGLNSPLHF. The CDR3 DNA follows: TGTGCCAGCAGCTCATCACAGGGGTTGAATTCACCCCTCCACTTT. The V call is TRBV7-9, the J call TRBJ1-6; 7 positions agree with TRBD1. This CDR3 region has 15 residues. Per the germline V gene, CDR1 is SEHNR and CDR2 is FQNEAQ (reference sequence). Trimming cost V 4 bases and J 7 bases; bases outside gene matches: 7.